The present TCR beta chain was sequenced within a study of tissue T cells after allogeneic stem cell transplantation (dated by TCRdb to the early 2020s). Study-level background: Using research autopsies of patients with and without GVHD, plus mouse models of GVHD, the study profiled TCR beta repertoires across many tissues. The human arm was conducted as a prospective observational study, and neither blinding nor randomization was performed. Summary of the overall study and its limitations: The patient cohort was small and clinically heterogeneous, and sampling depth was acknowledged as a limitation. In both patients and mice, T cells from blood and spleen covered only a limited part of the TCR repertoire found in tissues. Within patients, how anatomically similar tissues were was a major factor shaping TCR repertoire composition, regardless of disease or transplant status. Which tissue TCRs were alloreactive or antigen-specific was not determined in the study, and some of the clones might have been host cells that persisted. Only a few T cell clones appeared in more than one patient, yet motif-based clustering showed tissue-specific repertoire signatures that were shared between patients.

The time point label on this specimen signifies: mouse harvest day 7 after allogeneic transplant. Each mouse graft consisted of 10^7 T-cell-depleted bone marrow cells plus 10^6 splenic CD5+ T cells and was given by tail vein injection. A major MHC-mismatch B6 (H2b) into BALB/c (H2d) model was used to model mouse GVHD, and tissues were profiled at day 7 or 14. On day 7 or 14 post-transplant, mouse tissues and retro-orbital blood were harvested with separate sterile tools for each animal, and livers were flushed beforehand. Before genomic DNA isolation with the DNeasy Blood & Tissue Kit, mouse tissues were minced with razor blades in buffered saline. The germline V gene encodes CDR1 KGHPV and CDR2 FQNQEV (reference sequence). From the cysteine up to the phenylalanine, the CDR3 has a length of 13 residues. The 36 bases shown cover part of the CDR3, and their frame starts at base 1. Trimming removed 6 bases from V and 0 bases from J, leaving 8 bases between the germline ends.

With respect to this clone: Its antigen remains unidentified. The receptor originates from a mouse, and its gene names and germline sequences are accordingly murine. The read ends 1 residue shy of where the CDR3 ends; the end is completed using the germline J gene. This CDR3 is also generated by other DNA sequences in the sample.

Libraries were constructed by the immunoSEQ multiplex PCR assay. TCRbeta CDR3 sequencing was performed at survey depth by Adaptive Biotechnologies, and CDR3 sequences, V/J genes, productive frequency and template counts were reported. Amplification of TCR beta CDR3 regions was performed from genomic DNA rather than from RNA. The authors' pipeline ran thus. Pairwise repertoire overlap between tissues was quantified with Jensen-Shannon divergence, where 1 means complete divergence and 0 identical. Tissues were clustered by single-linkage agglomerative hierarchical clustering of pairwise JSD values, and the clustering results were displayed as dendrograms. All patient samples were analyzed with GLIPH2 using simulation_depth 1000, kmer_min_depth 3 and cdr3_length_cutoff 8, and only groups containing more than two unique CDR3s were kept. A standardized tissue-overlap score was calculated by extrapolating Jaccard GLIPH-group overlap across patients to a standard repertoire size of 1000 clones. To look at how diversity was associated with clinical or experimental variables, linear mixed-effect models were used, with tissue treated as a fixed effect and individual treated as a random effect. TCRdb mirrors the immuneACCESS table, restricted to in-frame sequences. Some clones are absent from its copies; in checked studies, under half trace to an unresolved V gene, and the reason for the others is unknown. That table gives V, J and clone size, and the DNA gave D and trimming. The sample table shows 6,000 to 7,000 clones, and 42% are seen once. The ten largest clones add up to approximately 1.9% of the sample.

Recombination connected TRBV26 to TRBJ1-1; confidence is insufficient to name the D gene. Material for sequencing was skin. The clonotype comes from a female BALB/c mouse given C57BL/6 T cells with graft-versus-host disease after an allogeneic hematopoietic cell transplant. CDR3 sequence: CASSPGTNTEVFF. The CDR3 DNA, read in part, is TGTGCCAGCAGCCCGGGAACAAACACAGAAGTCTTC.